Below, 14 T cell receptor beta chains from the same sample are listed, as sequenced in a study of PD-L1 blockade in urothelial cancer. The repertoire was sequenced with immunoSEQ multiplex PCR; TCRdb's copy has only in-frame clones and lacks some. The data hold approximately 51,000 clones, with approximately 83% observed a single time. Sequences were derived from PBMCs, sampled around atezolizumab (anti-PD-L1) treatment. Receptors originate from a man aged 55 to 70 with urothelial cancer.

V gene TRBV28 combines with J gene TRBJ2-7; TRBD1 matches 7 bases. The V gene end was trimmed by 7 bases and the J gene end by 1 base; junction bases not matched to a gene: 7. This CDR3 contains 14 residues. Germline V gene data show CDR1 as MDHEN and CDR2 as SYDVKM. CDR3 sequence (DNA): TGTGCCAGCACCCGGGACAGTGAATCCTACGAGCAGTACTTC. It specifies CASTRDSESYEQYF.

The V and J genes are TRBV6-5 and TRBJ1-1, with a weak D call TRBD1 (6 bases). Deletions cut 6 bases from V and 10 bases from J, with 21 bases between. Germline loops: CDR1 MNHEY, CDR2 SVGAGI. The CDR3 spans 14 residues. This CDR3 reads CASSPQGWASGAFF. Written as DNA, the CDR3 is TGTGCCAGCAGCCCACAGGGTTGGGCGAGTGGAGCTTTCTTT.

The J gene is TRBJ1-1, the V gene TRBV12-2. TRBV12-2 is listed as a pseudogene. The CDR3 sequence is 13 residues long. The CDR3 here is CASRLFEREEAFF. CDR3 nucleotide sequence: TGTGCAAGTCGCTTATTTGAGCGGGAGGAAGCTTTCTTT.

V gene TRBV5-4 combines with J gene TRBJ2-5, with D unresolved. Germline lookup yields CDR1 SGHNT and CDR2 YYREEE (reference sequence). The CDR3 is 14 amino acids. The V end lost 4 bases, the J end lost 1 base, and 11 bases lay between the germline ends. The CDR3 DNA is TGTGCCAGCAGCATTAGCAGCCGCCAAGAGACCCAGTACTTC. Residues: CASSISSRQETQYF.

The rearrangement links TRBV9 to TRBJ2-1, with 9 positions matching TRBD1. The ends lost 4 bases at V and 3 bases at J; junction bases unmatched: 8. Germline V gives CDR1 SGDLS, CDR2 YYNGEE. This CDR3 contains 16 residues. CDR3 residues: CASSLGRQGVYNEQFF. The CDR3 DNA reads TGTGCCAGCAGCCTCGGCCGACAGGGGGTCTACAATGAGCAGTTCTTC.

The rearrangement uses TRBV7-3 and TRBJ2-2, with TRBD2 as a possible D gene (5 bases). Germline values: CDR1 SGHTA, CDR2 FQGTGA. V was clipped by 0 bases and J by 3 bases, with 8 bases between them. This CDR3 spans 15 amino acids. The CDR3 spells CASSLTAVDTGELFF. CDR3 DNA: TGTGCCAGCAGCTTAACAGCGGTTGACACCGGGGAGCTGTTTTTT.

The CDR3 sequence is CASTISNYGYTF. The CDR3 bases are TGTGCCAGCACCATTTCTAACTATGGCTACACCTTC. The rearrangement uses TRBV28 and TRBJ1-2, with D unresolved. This CDR3 region has 12 residues. The V end lost 7 bases, the J end lost 0 bases, and 6 bases lay between the germline ends. CDR1 is MDHEN, CDR2 SYDVKM, per germline.

The chain has TRBV30 and TRBJ1-4, with D perhaps TRBD1 (5 bases). The CDR3 contains 13 residues. Germline V lookup: CDR1 GTSNPN, CDR2 SVGIG (reference sequence). Trimming shortened V by 4 bases and J by 4 bases, and 10 bases separated the two germline ends. The CDR3 loop reads CAWNRGGNEKLFF. CDR3 sequence (DNA): TGTGCCTGGAATCGGGGGGGTAATGAAAAACTGTTTTTT.

In this sample, this clone turned up a few times. The chain is built from TRBV28 and TRBJ2-2, with 8 bases matching TRBD1. This CDR3 spans 17 amino acids. Germline V CDR1 and CDR2: MDHEN, SYDVKM. V gave up 3 bases and J gave up 5 bases; unmatched junction bases: 11. The CDR3 loop is CASSLAQGALRTGELFF. The CDR3 nucleotides read TGTGCCAGCAGTTTGGCGCAGGGGGCGCTGAGAACCGGGGAGCTGTTTTTT.

This rearrangement joins TRBV4-3 to TRBJ1-3; D ambiguous. V was cut by 2 bases and J by 2 bases, with 19 bases left in between. CDR1 is LGHNA, CDR2 YSLEER, per germline. This CDR3 has 18 amino acids. The CDR3 reads CASSQFQRNSRAGNTIYF. Here the CDR3 DNA reads TGCGCCAGCAGCCAATTTCAGCGTAACTCCCGGGCTGGAAACACCATATATTTT.

The J gene is TRBJ1-1, the V gene TRBV18; the match to TRBD1 covers 7 bases. The J segment lost 3 bases and the V segment lost 5 bases, leaving 9 bases of the junction unmatched. Germline V gives CDR1 KGHSH, CDR2 LQKENI. There are 15 residues in the CDR3. The CDR3: CASSGGGGRDTEAFF. CDR3 coding DNA: TGTGCCAGCTCAGGAGGGGGCGGTCGAGACACTGAAGCTTTCTTT.

The rearrangement links TRBV5-4 to TRBJ2-1; D is perhaps TRBD1 (5 bases). The CDR3 contains 16 residues. V shed 0 bases and J shed 3 bases, with 13 bases lying between them. Germline V gene sequence: CDR1 SGHNT, CDR2 YYREEE (reference sequence). In nucleotides, the CDR3 is TGTGCCAGCAGCTTGGGAAGCAGGGATATCTACAATGAGCAGTTCTTC. This translates into CASSLGSRDIYNEQFF.

The chain uses TRBV30 and TRBJ2-7; D possibly corresponds to TRBD1 (5 bases). This CDR3 has 13 amino acids. V was trimmed by 2 bases and J by 3 bases, leaving 11 bases between them. The V gene's germline CDR1 is GTSNPN and CDR2 SVGIG (reference sequence). DNA of the CDR3: TGTGCCTGGAGTCTTAGACAGAACTACGAGCAGTACTTC. Its translation: CAWSLRQNYEQYF.

CDR3 nucleotide sequence: TGTGCCAGCAGTTCGGGCGTAGGGCTAGCGGATTACGAGCAGTACTTC. This codes for CASSSGVGLADYEQYF. V gene TRBV27 combines with J gene TRBJ2-7; 7 bases map to TRBD2. The junction had 13 bases not matched to a gene; V was cut back by 4 bases and J by 4 bases. The CDR3 consists of 16 residues. The germline CDR1 and CDR2 sequences are MNHEY and SMNVEV (reference sequence).